This T cell receptor beta chain was recovered during a study of beta chain features in type 1 diabetes (dated by TCRdb to about 2018). Regarding the complete study: Mean age, gender distribution, total cell number and subset yield did not differ between patients and healthy donors. A total of about 100 million sorted cells were examined across all samples, and RNA yield correlated strongly with the number of cells per subset. In the study, recently diagnosed type 1 diabetes patients and matched healthy donors were compared on the TCRB repertoires of their sorted circulating CD4+ T cell subsets. Naive and central memory subsets were obtained from all 30 or so donors, but regulatory and stem cell-like memory subsets were isolated from only 8 patients and 8 healthy donors. Paper-wide results and their limitations: Naive, central memory and regulatory TCRB repertoires appeared to be more similar among patients than among healthy donors. PCR may preferentially amplify shorter templates, but because patient and control samples were amplified and corrected together, any resulting skew would affect both groups equally. Because cDNA was sequenced instead of genomic DNA, activated cells with high expression could be over-represented, although the groups did not differ in activation or CD3 levels. HLA sub-analyses involved small numbers of individuals, so any influence of HLA type on TCRB rearrangement remained unresolved. In all four CD4+ subsets, TCRB CDR3 length was moderately but significantly shorter in type 1 diabetes patients. At VDJ recombination sites, patients with type 1 diabetes made fewer insertions and deleted more nucleotides, a pattern implying thymic rearrangement abnormalities.

The High Capacity cDNA Reverse Transcription Kit was used to reverse transcribe all of the isolated RNA, meaning that expressed TCRB transcripts were what got sequenced. Deep immunoSEQ sequencing was performed on naive, central memory and regulatory T cell samples, with an average of about 4 million total reads per sample. Sorted cells were lysed in RLT buffer, and RNA was extracted using DNase-treated RNeasy Micro or Mini kits according to cell number. Each cell subset was processed separately to prevent cross-contamination, with patient and healthy donor samples processed together. TCRB sequences were amplified from cDNA with the immunoSEQ multiplex PCR, producing 87-bp fragments spanning the CDR3 region. Sequencing of the amplicons was done on the Illumina HiSeq platform. The study's own analysis went as follows. Synthetic template baselines were used to correct PCR bias computationally, reads within Hamming distance 2 were collapsed, and singletons that could not be merged were discarded. Reads were aligned against IMGT so that V, D and J genes, CDR3 length and insertions or deletions at six rearrangement sites could be assigned. Clonotype counts were normalized to sorted cell number within each subset before computing true diversity and Gini coefficients with the tcR R package. The overlap coefficient, calculated on TCRB nucleotide sequences, was used to measure repertoire sharing. As a proxy for the pre-selection repertoire, out-of-frame TCRB sequences from naive cells were analyzed. As stored in TCRdb, this immuneACCESS dataset retains in-frame rearrangements with V and J assigned. A fraction of the clones does not appear; measured against another copy, unresolved V genes explain less than half of the discrepancy, and the remainder lacks a known reason. For V, J and clone size, that table is used; D and trimming come from the DNA. For this sample the table gives 640,000 or so clones, of which around 15% were detected only once. The ten largest clonotypes hold approximately 0.039% of the sample.

A single peripheral blood draw of around 120 mL on average was collected from each donor into heparinised tubes. Naive, central memory, regulatory and stem cell-like memory CD4+ T cells were sorted on a BD FACSAria II using a panel including CD45RO, CCR7, CD25, CD127, CD95 and CD27. All sorted populations exceeded 95% purity. PBMCs were isolated immediately by Lymphoprep density gradient centrifugation and stained directly without culture. Samples were stained and sorted in pairs, with one healthy donor and one patient per experiment, so that batch effects were minimized. A remark on this clone: This receptor's antigen is unknown. No much larger clone is present one base from it, and per-base qualities are unavailable.

Taken from the germline V gene (reference sequence), the CDR1 and CDR2 loops are DFQATT and SNEGSKA. The cysteine opens and the phenylalanine closes a CDR3 of 11 amino acids. The read is trimmed to its CDR3 DNA, 33 bases read in frame from base 1. V is clipped by 5 bases and J by 5 bases, and the sequence between their germline boundaries is 9 bases long. The sequencing sample was made of naive CD4+ T cells from blood. In the paper's terms, the cell subset or site label means: true naive CD4+ T cells. This sequence was found in a man aged 18-30 years with type 1 diabetes. The chain joins TRBV20-1 to TRBJ2-5; the D gene remains uncertain. CDR3 region: CSASQVETQYF. The sequenced DNA is TGCAGTGCTTCCCAGGTGGAGACCCAGTACTTC.